The rows below give T cell receptor beta chains drawn from one sample of a study of early T cells in non-severe SARS-CoV-2 infection. TCRdb used MiXCR to reprocess the 5' RACE reads, holding one entry per CDR3 protein. The sample holds about 80,000 distinct CDR3 sequences; 12% are singletons and the top ten take around 15%. Source: whole blood, taken at baseline. These receptors were taken from an adult who was a healthcare worker with PCR-confirmed SARS-CoV-2 infection or an uninfected control (not recorded which). The donor label of this sample is uncertain. CDR3s leave out the opening cysteine and the closing phenylalanine or tryptophan. Fields, in order: V gene, clone size, J gene, CDR3 protein. Clone size is given for some rows only: seen once, a few or many times, or a class if the clone is expanded.

>TRBV5-5|many|TRBJ2-2
ASSFLPPGNTGELF
>TRBV10-3|many|TRBJ1-4
AISRDRVATNEKLF
>TRBV4-1|few|TRBJ2-3
ASSQEGLAGGPGTDTQY
>TRBV5-4|-|TRBJ1-6
ASSPISGETIH
>TRBV10-1|-|TRBJ2-5
ASRGTGQETQY
>TRBV7-6|few|TRBJ1-3
ASSLVSGASGNTIY
>TRBV10-2|-|TRBJ2-5
ASSLTSWGETQY
>TRBV6-6|many|TRBJ2-7
ASSYGTYEQY
>TRBV7-2|-|TRBJ2-1
ASSSRRLAGNEQF
>TRBV27|few|TRBJ1-1
ASSLSTWGQTEAF
>TRBV14|-|TRBJ1-1
ASSQDLGTEAF
>TRBV4-3|-|TRBJ2-7
ASSQGTLAYEQY
>TRBV18|many|TRBJ1-6
ASSPFPGDNSPLH
>TRBV11-2|few|TRBJ2-3
ASSPSGGYDTQY
>TRBV11-2|-|TRBJ1-1
ASSLRGTGLNTEAF
>TRBV12-3/TRBV12-4|-|TRBJ2-7
ASSWGQGAYEQY
>TRBV4-2|few|TRBJ2-3
ASSPGPGGLSTDTQY
>TRBV6-2/TRBV6-3|-|TRBJ2-3
ASSKSSGGGDTQY
>TRBV11-2|many|TRBJ1-4
ASSSRPSTNEKLF
>TRBV9|few|TRBJ1-1
ASSVDTDAEAF
>TRBV11-2|-|TRBJ1-2
ASSLTGQLSAYYGGYT
>TRBV7-8|few|TRBJ1-2
ASSSTGAGYT
>TRBV7-6|-|TRBJ1-1
ASSSLETGAF
>TRBV4-1|many|TRBJ2-7
ASSQITFRDRGYEQY
>TRBV7-2|-|TRBJ1-2
ASSRGLDSDGYT
>TRBV2|many|TRBJ2-1
ASSEVGANEQF
>TRBV12-3/TRBV12-4|many|TRBJ2-1
ASRRNYNEQF
>TRBV19|-|TRBJ1-2
ASSIEGAMAVFYGYT
>TRBV30|many|TRBJ1-6
ARMTDSYNSPLH
>TRBV30|few|TRBJ1-1
AWREGEDTEAF
>TRBV20-1|many|TRBJ1-1
SARDPRGGTEAF
>TRBV4-2|-|TRBJ2-2
ASSHLNRAGELF
>TRBV7-2|few|TRBJ2-2
ASSQGHFITGELF
>TRBV27|few|TRBJ1-2
ASSLLDGGYT
>TRBV20-1|many|TRBJ2-1
SARDRRGGNEQF